This TCR beta chain was sequenced during a study of radiation and T cells in renal cell carcinoma. Time point specified: blood 2 weeks post-SBRT. The treatment here: 15 Gy SBRT to primary tumor, nephrectomy 4 weeks later. Sequenced by immunoSEQ multiplex PCR; TCRdb stores in-frame clones only, minus some. Among around 130,000 clones listed, 80% to 90% were seen once. Trimming cost V 4 bases and J 2 bases; bases outside gene matches: 5. This CDR3 contains 15 residues. CDR1 is MNHNY and CDR2 is SVGAGI in the germline V gene (reference sequence). The sequencing here drew on blood, taken from a patient whose treatment included radiotherapy and nephrectomy. This chain links TRBV6-6 with TRBJ1-5; 7 bases agree with TRBD1. The TCR comes from a woman in her sixties or seventies with renal cell carcinoma. CDR3 sequence: CASSSLTGGNQPQHF. The CDR3 nucleotides are TGTGCCAGCAGTTCACTAACAGGGGGCAATCAGCCCCAGCATTTT.